Shown below are 32 T cell receptor beta chains from a single sample sequenced in a study of shared clonotypes between healthy human individuals. Cells designated naive CD8 were CD45RO-negative and were positively selected for CCR7, with terminally differentiated effector memory CD45RA+ cells excluded. The assay was immunoSEQ multiplex PCR, and TCRdb's table has in-frame clones only and misses some. The data hold roughly 2.1 million clones, with roughly 91% observed a single time. The source material was naive CD8+ T cells from PBMCs. The receptors derive from a man between 18 and 29 years old in good health. Some clones in this sample may be carry-over from other donors' samples.

The chain carries TRBV7-9 and TRBJ2-7, with a tentative D call TRBD2 (5 bases). Trimming removed 0 bases at V and 4 bases at J, with 7 bases between. Germline CDR1 and CDR2: SEHNR and FQNEAQ (reference sequence). This CDR3 is 13 amino acids long. CDR3 sequence (DNA): TGTGCCAGCAGCTTAGCTGGGGAGTACGAGCAGTACTTC. As protein: CASSLAGEYEQYF.

The rearrangement links TRBV10-1 to TRBJ2-7, with TRBD2 matching 13 bases. Germline V CDR1 and CDR2: WNHNN, SYGVQD (reference sequence). V trimming: 10 bases; J trimming: 2 bases; junction bases outside the gene matches: 17. The CDR3 extends over 18 amino acids. CDR3 sequence reads: CATPTGTSGIRWAYEQYF. CDR3 nucleotide sequence: TGCGCCACCCCGACCGGGACTAGCGGGATAAGGTGGGCCTACGAGCAGTACTTC.

V and J are TRBV18 and TRBJ2-4; TRBD2 matches at 8 bases. V shed 0 bases and J 0 bases; nucleotides not matched to a gene: 13. The V gene's germline CDR1 is KGHSH and CDR2 LQKENI. CDR3 length: 20 residues. The CDR3 region has the DNA TGTGCCAGCTCACCACCGGGAAGCGGGAGCCATAGCAGAGCCAAAAACATTCAGTACTTC. Its protein product is CASSPPGSGSHSRAKNIQYF.

The gene calls are TRBV27 and TRBJ1-1, with a tentative D call TRBD1 (5 bases). This CDR3 spans 16 amino acids. The germline CDR1 and CDR2 sequences are MNHEY and SMNVEV (reference sequence). The V gene lost 3 bases and the J gene lost 3 bases, with 17 bases spanning the gap. The chain's CDR3 is CASSFKQVGEDTEAFF. Here the CDR3 DNA reads TGTGCCAGCAGTTTCAAACAGGTTGGTGAGGACACTGAAGCTTTCTTT.

The chain recombines TRBV7-9 with TRBJ2-1, with 7 bases fitting TRBD1. Unmatched junction bases numbered 2, after V lost 2 bases and J lost 4 bases. Germline V lookup: CDR1 SEHNR, CDR2 FQNEAQ (reference sequence). This CDR3 region has 14 residues. The CDR3 here is CASSLKGAYNEQFF. CDR3 DNA: TGTGCCAGCAGCTTAAAGGGGGCATACAATGAGCAGTTCTTC.

V and J are TRBV27 and TRBJ1-4; perhaps TRBD1 as D (5 bases). The CDR3 consists of 18 residues. From germline, CDR1 is MNHEY and CDR2 SMNVEV (reference sequence). Trimming stripped 6 bases from V and 3 bases from J, with 23 bases between. In DNA form, the CDR3 reads TGTGCCAGCAGCTCTTGGCAGGGCCCTCACGCAGCTAATGAAAAACTGTTTTTT. This sequence encodes CASSSWQGPHAANEKLFF.

Only one count was recorded for this clone. The J gene is TRBJ2-7, the V gene TRBV7-9; 10 bases align to TRBD1. Per the germline V gene, CDR1 is SEHNR and CDR2 is FQNEAQ (reference sequence). The CDR3 loop spans 15 amino acids. The trim removed 4 bases at V and 2 bases at J, leaving 5 bases unmatched. The CDR3 DNA follows: TGTGCCAGCAGCTCGAGACAGGGGGCAACCTACGAGCAGTACTTC. It is translated as CASSSRQGATYEQYF. The variable domain in full, with the rest retrieved from reference TRBV7-9 and TRBJ2-7, is DTGVSQNPRHKITKRGQNVTFRCDPISEHNRLYWYRQTLGQGPEFLTYFQNEAQLEKSRLLSDRFSAERPKGSFSTLEIQRTEQGDSAMYLCASSSRQGATYEQYFGPGTRLTVT.

CDR3 region: CASRPGTSGYTGELFF. The CDR3 region has the DNA TGTGCCAGCAGGCCCGGGACTAGCGGATACACCGGGGAGCTGTTTTTT. The chain joins TRBV27 to TRBJ2-2; 11 nucleotides align to TRBD2. The J segment lost 3 bases and the V segment lost 6 bases, leaving 6 bases of the junction unmatched. The CDR3 runs 16 residues. CDR1 MNHEY and CDR2 SMNVEV come from the germline V gene (reference sequence).

This sequence joins TRBV6-1 and TRBJ2-7; 7 nucleotides match TRBD1. Germline assignment: CDR1 MNHNS and CDR2 SASEGT. CDR3 length equals 14 residues. Unmatched junction bases numbered 5, after V lost 3 bases and J lost 3 bases. Here the CDR3 DNA reads TGTGCCAGCAGTGAGTGGACAGGTATCTACGAGCAGTACTTC. Translation gives CASSEWTGIYEQYF.

The chain has TRBV13 and TRBJ2-2; 7 positions match TRBD2. From germline, CDR1 is PRHDT and CDR2 FYEKMQ (reference sequence). Losses at the gene ends were 5 bases for V and 7 bases for J; bases not matched to a gene: 4. The CDR3 has 13 amino acids. The DNA for the CDR3 is TGTGCCAGCAGCCCTCGGGGGGTCGGGGAGCTGTTTTTT. Its translation is CASSPRGVGELFF. Filled out from reference TRBV13 and TRBJ2-2, the complete variable domain reads AAGVIQSPRHLIKEKRETATLKCYPIPRHDTVYWYQQGPGQDPQFLISFYEKMQSDKGSIPDRFSAQQFSDYHSELNMSSLELGDSALYFCASSPRGVGELFFGEGSRLTVL.

The chain carries TRBV12-5 and TRBJ1-1, with TRBD1 as a possible D gene (5 bases). Trimming removed 5 bases at V and 11 bases at J, with 15 bases between. This CDR3 comprises 12 residues. Germline V gene sequence: CDR1 LGHNT, CDR2 FRNRAP. CDR3 nucleotides: TGTGCTAGTGGTGTTGCAGGGAAACGGGCTTTCTTT. Its translation: CASGVAGKRAFF.

V usage is TRBV4-1 and J usage is TRBJ2-3; 12 nucleotides agree with TRBD2. V shed 4 bases, J shed 4 bases, and the junction held 12 bases outside the gene matches. This CDR3 is 18 amino acids long. Germline V gives CDR1 MGHRA, CDR2 YSYEKL. The CDR3 DNA reads TGCGCCAGCAGCCGCTCTCGGGCTAGCGGGAGGGCTCCAGATACGCAGTATTTT. Its translation: CASSRSRASGRAPDTQYF.

This rearrangement joins TRBV6-5 to TRBJ2-7, with a possible D match to TRBD1 (5 bases). The CDR3 consists of 14 residues. V was trimmed by 2 bases and J by 2 bases, leaving 10 bases between them. Germline V gene data show CDR1 as MNHEY and CDR2 as SVGAGI. CDR3 DNA sequence: TGTGCCAGCAGTTACAACAGGTGGGCCTACGAGCAGTACTTC. Residues: CASSYNRWAYEQYF.

J is TRBJ2-7 and V is TRBV7-9; no reliable D call. Germline lookup yields CDR1 SEHNR and CDR2 FQNEAQ (reference sequence). Between the trimmed V and J ends, which lost 1 base and 5 bases, there was a span of 9 bases. The CDR3 spans 13 residues. CDR3 DNA sequence: TGTGCCAGCAGCTTAGGATCGGCGGACGAGCAGTACTTC. Its translation: CASSLGSADEQYF. The full variable domain, completed using reference TRBV7-9 and TRBJ2-7, is DTGVSQNPRHKITKRGQNVTFRCDPISEHNRLYWYRQTLGQGPEFLTYFQNEAQLEKSRLLSDRFSAERPKGSFSTLEIQRTEQGDSAMYLCASSLGSADEQYFGPGTRLTVT.

The rearrangement joins TRBV29-1 to TRBJ2-7; the D call may be TRBD1 or TRBD2 (5 bases each). V was shortened by 0 bases and J by 6 bases, with 12 bases between the two germline ends. This CDR3 contains 13 residues. Looked up from germline, CDR1 is SQVTM and CDR2 is ANQGSEA. The CDR3, as DNA: TGCAGCGTTGAAGATAGCTCGGGGCCCGAGCAGTACTTC. It translates to CSVEDSSGPEQYF.

This chain connects TRBV5-5 to TRBJ1-4; 8 positions agree with TRBD1. Germline CDR1 and CDR2: SGHKS and YYEKEE (reference sequence). The CDR3 contains 17 residues. After removal of 6 bases from V and 7 bases from J, the junction contained 17 bases not matched to a gene. The CDR3 nucleotides read TGTGCCAGCAACTTCCCTCGTCCCGGGACAGGCGGTGAAAAACTGTTTTTT. Protein product: CASNFPRPGTGGEKLFF.

The chain uses TRBV30 and TRBJ2-3, with 9 bases aligning to TRBD2. Germline V gives CDR1 GTSNPN, CDR2 SVGIG (reference sequence). After removal of 1 base from V and 4 bases from J, the junction contained 9 bases not matched to a gene. CDR3 length equals 16 residues. The DNA of the CDR3 is TGTGCCTGGAGTGGGTTAGCGGGAGTATCCGCAGATACGCAGTATTTT. Its protein is CAWSGLAGVSADTQYF.

The chain combines TRBV27 with TRBJ2-5, with TRBD2 matching 12 bases. V lost 5 bases and J lost 9; bases outside the gene matches: 10. The germline V gene encodes CDR1 MNHEY and CDR2 SMNVEV (reference sequence). The CDR3 has 15 residues. The CDR3, as DNA: TGTGCCAGCAGTCCCGGGGCTAGCGGGAGGGAGGCCCAGTACTTC. Translation gives CASSPGASGREAQYF.

The chain uses TRBV5-3 and TRBJ2-5, with D uncertain. TRBV5-3 is designated an ORF whose function remains uncertain. There are 15 residues in the CDR3. The V end was cut by 6 bases, the J end by 1 base, with 16 bases between. CDR3 region: CARTPGRKIQETQYF. CDR3 bases: TGTGCCAGAACCCCGGGCCGGAAGATCCAAGAGACCCAGTACTTC.

Worth noting for this clone: Other DNA sequences in this specimen translate into the identical CDR3. V and J are TRBV30 and TRBJ2-7, with unresolved D. Germline V lookup: CDR1 GTSNPN, CDR2 SVGIG (reference sequence). The V and J ends lost 0 bases and 3 bases respectively, with 9 bases between them. CDR3 length: 13 residues. The CDR3 nucleotides read TGTGCCTGGAGTGTAGGCAGAGACTACGAGCAGTACTTC. Protein sequence: CAWSVGRDYEQYF.

The chain combines TRBV5-5 with TRBJ2-7, with 12 bases matching TRBD2. Germline V gene sequence: CDR1 SGHKS, CDR2 YYEKEE (reference sequence). J lost 4 bases, V lost 3 bases, and 11 bases had no gene match. The CDR3 runs to 17 residues. This CDR3 reads CASSSARLAGVAYEQYF. Here the CDR3 DNA reads TGTGCCAGCAGCTCGGCCCGACTAGCGGGAGTTGCGTACGAGCAGTACTTC.

The J gene is TRBJ2-5, the V gene TRBV4-1; D is possibly TRBD2 (5 bases). V lost 4 bases, J lost 9 bases, and 15 bases lay in between. Germline CDR1 and CDR2: MGHRA and YSYEKL. The CDR3 runs to 13 residues. CDR3 DNA sequence: TGCGCCAGCAGCCTGGCGGCGGGTTGGGCCCAGTACTTC. Its translation: CASSLAAGWAQYF.

About this clone itself: This sample also contains other DNA sequences that code for the same CDR3. This chain joins TRBV27 and TRBJ1-5, with 8 bases that match TRBD1. The V gene's germline CDR1 is MNHEY and CDR2 SMNVEV (reference sequence). The CDR3 length is 15 residues. Germline trimming cut 3 bases from V and 3 bases from J; bases unmatched to any gene: 4. This CDR3 reads CASSLTGEVNQPQHF. The CDR3 coding sequence is TGTGCCAGCAGTTTGACAGGGGAGGTCAATCAGCCCCAGCATTTT.

CDR3: CASMGGVRGRVKDTEAFF. The CDR3 DNA is TGTGCCAGCATGGGAGGGGTAAGGGGGCGCGTTAAGGACACTGAAGCTTTCTTT. The chain recombines TRBV2 with TRBJ1-1; TRBD1 matches 7 bases. Trimming took 7 bases from V and 3 from J; bases not matched to a gene: 20. This CDR3 comprises 18 residues. The germline V gene encodes CDR1 SNHLY and CDR2 FYNNEI.

The rearrangement links TRBV7-9 to TRBJ2-2, with a weak D call TRBD1 (6 bases). The ends were cut back, 3 bases at V and 4 bases at J, with 18 bases in the middle. CDR1 is SEHNR and CDR2 is FQNEAQ in the germline V gene (reference sequence). The CDR3 runs to 17 residues. In DNA form, the CDR3 reads TGTGCCAGCAGCTTGCTCCCGGACAGCGTCGGCACCGGGGAGCTGTTTTTT. Amino acid sequence: CASSLLPDSVGTGELFF.

The gene calls are TRBV5-1 and TRBJ2-7; 9 bases align to TRBD2. This CDR3 is built from 15 residues. Trimming cost V 0 bases and J 3 bases; bases outside gene matches: 4. The germline gives CDR1 SGHRS, CDR2 YFSETQ. In nucleotides, the CDR3 is TGCGCCAGCAGCTTGGAGCGGGAGGCCGTCTACGAGCAGTACTTC. Encoded protein: CASSLEREAVYEQYF.

The CDR3 nucleotides read TGTGCCAGCAGCATGGGACCTTCCTACGAGCAGTACTTC. It codes for CASSMGPSYEQYF. J is TRBJ2-7 and V is TRBV7-9, with D possibly being TRBD1 or TRBD2 (5 bases each). The germline V gene encodes CDR1 SEHNR and CDR2 FQNEAQ (reference sequence). Between the trimmed V and J ends, which lost 5 bases and 1 base, there was a span of 9 bases. The CDR3 contains 13 residues.

The rearrangement uses TRBV30 and TRBJ2-2, with 7 nucleotides matching TRBD2. V lost 1 base to trimming and J lost 3 bases; unmatched junction nucleotides: 5. The CDR3 length is 15 residues. CDR1 and CDR2 (germline): GTSNPN, SVGIG (reference sequence). This chain's CDR3 is CAWSDRGVYTGELFF. For the CDR3, the DNA is TGTGCCTGGAGTGATCGGGGGGTATACACCGGGGAGCTGTTTTTT.

Notes on this clone: The CDR3 ends on some other residue instead of the conserved phenylalanine or tryptophan, so this is likely a read error. Because the CDR3's place on the DNA is in doubt, the DNA is left out and the CDR3 is given as listed by TCRdb. The chain has TRBV29-1 and TRBJ1-4. The CDR3 contains 8 residues when both ends are counted. In germline, CDR1 is SQVTM, CDR2 ANQGSEA. The CDR3 spells CSVESPPP.

V is TRBV10-2 and J is TRBJ1-3; 7 bases are shared with TRBD1. V gave up 6 bases and J gave up 0 bases; unmatched junction bases: 8. This CDR3 spans 16 amino acids. Germline V lookup: CDR1 WSHSY, CDR2 SAAADI. CDR3 region: CASRPTGPVSGNTIYF. The CDR3 bases are TGCGCCAGCAGGCCGACAGGGCCGGTCTCTGGAAACACCATATATTTT.

The gene calls are TRBV7-8 and TRBJ2-7, with TRBD2 matching over 8 bases. Germline V gene sequence: CDR1 SGHVS, CDR2 FQNEAQ. The CDR3 length is 14 residues. V trimming: 7 bases; J trimming: 4 bases; junction bases outside the gene matches: 9. The CDR3 region is CASTSGGGWYEQYF. Here the CDR3 DNA reads TGTGCCAGCACCTCCGGGGGGGGGTGGTACGAGCAGTACTTC.

This clone has only one observation. The V gene is TRBV10-2, the J gene TRBJ2-7, with 7 positions matching TRBD1. The germline gives CDR1 WSHSY, CDR2 SAAADI. The J segment lost 5 bases and the V segment lost 6 bases, leaving 4 bases of the junction unmatched. The CDR3 has 12 amino acids. The CDR3 region is CASSDRANEQYF. In DNA form, the CDR3 reads TGCGCCAGCAGCGACAGGGCCAACGAGCAGTACTTC.